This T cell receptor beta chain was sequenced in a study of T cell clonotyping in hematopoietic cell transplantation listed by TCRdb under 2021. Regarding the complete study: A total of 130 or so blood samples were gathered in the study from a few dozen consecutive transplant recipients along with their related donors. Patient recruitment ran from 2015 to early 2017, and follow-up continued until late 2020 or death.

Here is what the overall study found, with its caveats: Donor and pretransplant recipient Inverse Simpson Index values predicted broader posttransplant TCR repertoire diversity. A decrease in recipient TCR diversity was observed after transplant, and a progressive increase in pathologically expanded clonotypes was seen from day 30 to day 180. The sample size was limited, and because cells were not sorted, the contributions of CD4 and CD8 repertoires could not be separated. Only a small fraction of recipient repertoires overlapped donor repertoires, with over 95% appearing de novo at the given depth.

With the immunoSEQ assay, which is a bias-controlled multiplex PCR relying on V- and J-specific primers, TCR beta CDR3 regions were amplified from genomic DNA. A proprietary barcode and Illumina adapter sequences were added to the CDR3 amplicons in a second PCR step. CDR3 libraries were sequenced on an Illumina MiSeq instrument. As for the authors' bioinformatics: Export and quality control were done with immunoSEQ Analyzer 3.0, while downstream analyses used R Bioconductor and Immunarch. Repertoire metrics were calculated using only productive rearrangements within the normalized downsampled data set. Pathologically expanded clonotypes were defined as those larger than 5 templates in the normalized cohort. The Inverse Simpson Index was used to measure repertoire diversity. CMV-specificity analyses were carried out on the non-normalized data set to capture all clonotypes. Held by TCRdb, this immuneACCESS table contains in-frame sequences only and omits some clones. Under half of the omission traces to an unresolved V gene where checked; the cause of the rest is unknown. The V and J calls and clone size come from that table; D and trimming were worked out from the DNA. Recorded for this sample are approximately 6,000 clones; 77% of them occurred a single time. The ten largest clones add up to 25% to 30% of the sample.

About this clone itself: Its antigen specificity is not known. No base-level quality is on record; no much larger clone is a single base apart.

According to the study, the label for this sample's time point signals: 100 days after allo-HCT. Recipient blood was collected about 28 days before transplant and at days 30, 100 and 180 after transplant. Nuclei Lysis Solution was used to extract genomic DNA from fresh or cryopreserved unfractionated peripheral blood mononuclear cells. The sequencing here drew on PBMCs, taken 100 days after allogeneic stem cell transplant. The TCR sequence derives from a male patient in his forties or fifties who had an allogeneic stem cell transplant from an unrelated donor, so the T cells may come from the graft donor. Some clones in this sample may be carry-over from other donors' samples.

The sequence in DNA is TGTGCCAGCAGCTTAGAGGACCAGGCCCCCGCCTACGAGCAGTACTTC. This sequence encodes CASSLEDQAPAYEQYF. This chain is built from TRBV7-9 and TRBJ2-7; confidence is insufficient to name the D gene. The CDR3 covers 16 residues, taking in both the cysteine and the phenylalanine. Only the CDR3 portion is preserved as DNA: 48 bases, with reading frame beginning at the first base. The germline ends are 15 bases apart after V is trimmed by 1 base and J by 2 bases. Per the germline V gene (reference sequence), SEHNR is the CDR1 and FQNEAQ is the CDR2.